Each of the 15 T cell receptor beta chains below was sequenced from the same sample in a study of T cell responses to AZD1222 COVID-19 vaccine. The protocol was immunoSEQ multiplex PCR, while the TCRdb copy is restricted to in-frame clones and leaves out a portion. The data show 80,000 or so clones, about 92% seen once. The sample consisted of peripheral blood, taken 28 days after the second AZD1222 dose. These receptors all stem from an adult who received the AZD1222 COVID-19 vaccine.

The J gene is TRBJ1-6, the V gene TRBV30, with D possibly matching TRBD1 (5 bases). The CDR3 has 12 amino acids. Trimming pared 0 bases from V and 8 bases from J, leaving 5 bases between. CDR1 is GTSNPN, CDR2 SVGIG, per germline (reference sequence). The CDR3 here is CAWSVGDSPLHF. The CDR3 bases are TGTGCCTGGAGTGTAGGGGATTCACCCCTCCACTTT.

The chain recombines TRBV7-2 with TRBJ2-1; D is unresolved. The CDR3 has 14 residues. Germline V gene sequence: CDR1 SGHTA, CDR2 FQGNSA. V lost 0 bases and J 2 bases, leaving 5 bases between the germline ends. For the CDR3, the DNA is TGTGCCAGCAGCTTAGCTGGGGCCTACAATGAGCAGTTCTTC. This encodes CASSLAGAYNEQFF.

The chain links TRBV5-1 to TRBJ2-1; TRBD2 agrees at 10 bases. The CDR3 runs to 15 residues. Unmatched junction bases numbered 5, after V lost 5 bases and J lost 3 bases. The germline CDR1 and CDR2 sequences are SGHRS and YFSETQ. CDR3 in amino acids: CASSLAGDVYNEQFF. DNA for the CDR3: TGCGCCAGCAGTCTAGCGGGAGATGTCTACAATGAGCAGTTCTTC.

The chain joins TRBV29-1 to TRBJ1-1; 7 nucleotides align to TRBD1. Germline-derived CDR1 and CDR2 are SQVTM and ANQGSEA. V gave up 6 bases and J gave up 0 bases; unmatched junction bases: 7. CDR3 length: 14 amino acids. CDR3 in DNA: TGCAGCGTAAACAGGGGACCTATGAACACTGAAGCTTTCTTT. Its translation is CSVNRGPMNTEAFF.

This chain uses TRBV27 with TRBJ2-7; possibly TRBD2 for D (6 bases). V gave up 7 bases and J gave up 7 bases, with 20 bases separating them. The CDR3 runs to 14 residues. Germline V gene sequence: CDR1 MNHEY, CDR2 SMNVEV (reference sequence). CDR3 coding DNA: TGTGCCAGCAACCCCCCGGGACTCCGTTCAGAGCAGTACTTC. Amino acids: CASNPPGLRSEQYF.

This clone turned up a few times. The chain carries TRBV19 and TRBJ2-1; D gene ambiguous. This CDR3 has 11 residues. The V end was cut by 5 bases, the J end by 12 bases, with 11 bases between. The V gene's germline CDR1 is LNHDA and CDR2 SQIVND (reference sequence). CDR3 protein: CASSYPPSQFF. CDR3 DNA: TGTGCCAGTAGTTATCCACCTTCGCAGTTCTTC.

The V call is TRBV7-2, the J call TRBJ2-2; D tentatively reads TRBD1 or TRBD2 (6 bases each). V was clipped by 1 base and J by 4 bases, with 19 bases between them. CDR1 is SGHTA and CDR2 is FQGNSA in the germline V gene. This CDR3 contains 18 residues. The CDR3 loop is CASSLVLGGRRATGELFF. The CDR3 DNA follows: TGTGCCAGCAGCTTAGTGCTAGGGGGGCGCCGGGCCACCGGGGAGCTGTTTTTT.

V usage is TRBV18 and J usage is TRBJ2-1, with 7 bases fitting TRBD2. V was clipped by 2 bases and J by 6 bases; unmatched bases: 7. Per the germline V gene, CDR1 is KGHSH and CDR2 is LQKENI. This CDR3 is built from 15 residues. DNA for the CDR3: TGTGCCAGCTCACCAGGGAGGGAGAAGACCAATGAGCAGTTCTTC. Protein product: CASSPGREKTNEQFF.

The CDR3 coding sequence is TGTGCCAGCAGCCCGCCCCGCGGTCTGACGGGACTGGAGCCTGAGCAGTTCTTC. The encoded protein is CASSPPRGLTGLEPEQFF. J is TRBJ2-1 and V is TRBV7-2; D possibly corresponds to TRBD2 (6 bases). The V end was cut by 5 bases, the J end by 9 bases, with 29 bases between. CDR1 SGHTA and CDR2 FQGNSA come from the germline V gene. The CDR3 is made up of 18 amino acids.

The rearrangement links TRBV7-2 to TRBJ2-3; 11 bases match TRBD2. The J segment lost 4 bases and the V segment lost 4 bases, leaving 7 bases of the junction unmatched. CDR1 SGHTA and CDR2 FQGNSA come from the germline V gene. CDR3 length: 16 amino acids. The chain's CDR3 is CASSSDLAGGPDTQYF. The CDR3 DNA is TGTGCCAGCAGCTCCGACTTAGCGGGAGGGCCAGATACGCAGTATTTT.

V gene TRBV19 combines with J gene TRBJ1-4; possibly TRBD1 for D (6 bases). CDR3 length: 15 amino acids. Per germline, CDR1 LNHDA and CDR2 SQIVND (reference sequence). The ends were cut back, 3 bases at V and 0 bases at J, with 8 bases in the middle. This CDR3 is CASSITGSTNEKLFF. Here the CDR3 DNA reads TGTGCCAGTAGTATCACAGGGTCAACTAATGAAAAACTGTTTTTT.

The V and J genes are TRBV19 and TRBJ1-3; D gene unclear. CDR3 length: 16 residues. Trimming cost V 8 bases and J 0 bases, with 17 bases left between them. Germline V gene sequence: CDR1 LNHDA, CDR2 SQIVND (reference sequence). CDR3 sequence: CASGPDVVSSGNTIYF. CDR3 bases: TGTGCCAGTGGGCCGGACGTCGTGAGCTCTGGAAACACCATATATTTT.

This clone was seen only once. J is TRBJ1-2 and V is TRBV27; TRBD1 matches 7 bases. The CDR3 totals 15 residues. CDR1 is MNHEY, CDR2 SMNVEV, per germline (reference sequence). V gave up 3 bases and J gave up 4 bases; unmatched junction bases: 8. CDR3 sequence: CASSFLTRGLYGYTF. DNA of the CDR3: TGTGCCAGCAGTTTCCTAACAAGGGGGCTCTATGGCTACACCTTC.

The V call is TRBV6-5, the J call TRBJ2-1, with 11 bases aligning to TRBD2. This CDR3 has 16 residues. Germline loops: CDR1 MNHEY, CDR2 SVGAGI. With V trimmed by 4 bases and J by 9 bases, 11 bases remained unmatched. The CDR3 DNA sequence: TGTGCCAGCAGTTCCCTTAGCGGGAGGGCCTCCGTTGAGCAGTTCTTC. This encodes CASSSLSGRASVEQFF.

Only a few counts were recorded for this clone. The V call is TRBV30, the J call TRBJ2-1, with D perhaps matching TRBD2 (5 bases). Per germline, CDR1 GTSNPN and CDR2 SVGIG (reference sequence). V lost 5 bases and J lost 2, with 13 bases in between. The CDR3 covers 14 residues. CDR3 region: CAWGGVSAYNEQFF. DNA of the CDR3: TGTGCCTGGGGAGGAGTTAGCGCCTACAATGAGCAGTTCTTC.